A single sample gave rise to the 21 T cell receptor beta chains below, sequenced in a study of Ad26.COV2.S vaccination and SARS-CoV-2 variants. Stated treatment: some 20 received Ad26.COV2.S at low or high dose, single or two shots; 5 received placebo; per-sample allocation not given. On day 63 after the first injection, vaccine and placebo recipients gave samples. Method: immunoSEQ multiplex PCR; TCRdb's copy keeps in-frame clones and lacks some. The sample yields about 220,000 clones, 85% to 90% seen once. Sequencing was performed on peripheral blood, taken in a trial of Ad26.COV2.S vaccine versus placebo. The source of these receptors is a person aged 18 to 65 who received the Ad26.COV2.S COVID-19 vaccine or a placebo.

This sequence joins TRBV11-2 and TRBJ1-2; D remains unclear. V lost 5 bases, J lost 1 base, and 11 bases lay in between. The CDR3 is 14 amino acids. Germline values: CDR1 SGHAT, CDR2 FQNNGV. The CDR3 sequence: CASSPSRGNYGYTF. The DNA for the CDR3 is TGTGCCAGCAGCCCTAGCCGGGGTAACTATGGCTACACCTTC.

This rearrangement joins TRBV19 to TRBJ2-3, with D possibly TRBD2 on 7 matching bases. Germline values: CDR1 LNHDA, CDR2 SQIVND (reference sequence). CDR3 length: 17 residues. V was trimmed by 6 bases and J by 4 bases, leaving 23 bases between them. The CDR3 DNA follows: TGTGCCAGTAGCCCACCGGTGGGGGGGCGCGGAGCAGATACGCAGTATTTT. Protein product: CASSPPVGGRGADTQYF.

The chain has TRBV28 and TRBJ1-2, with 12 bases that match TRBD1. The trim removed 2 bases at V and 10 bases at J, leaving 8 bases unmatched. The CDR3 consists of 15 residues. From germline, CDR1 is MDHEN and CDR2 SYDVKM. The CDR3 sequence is CASSLPGQGALPYTF. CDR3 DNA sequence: TGTGCCAGCAGTTTACCGGGACAGGGGGCCCTTCCCTACACCTTC.

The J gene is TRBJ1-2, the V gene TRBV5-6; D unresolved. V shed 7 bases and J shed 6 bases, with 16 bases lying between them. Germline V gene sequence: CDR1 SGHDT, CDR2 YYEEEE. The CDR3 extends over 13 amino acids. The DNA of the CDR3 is TGTGCCAGCGCCGGGCCAAAGGGAAATGGCTACACCTTC. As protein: CASAGPKGNGYTF.

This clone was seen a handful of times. The CDR3 loop is CASSIGQGVNYEQYF. The CDR3 bases are TGTGCCAGTAGTATAGGGCAGGGAGTGAACTACGAGCAGTACTTC. This chain connects TRBV19 to TRBJ2-7; D possibly matches TRBD1 or TRBD2 (5 bases each). The CDR3 consists of 15 residues. V was trimmed by 1 base and J by 3 bases, leaving 13 bases between them. Germline V CDR1 and CDR2: LNHDA, SQIVND (reference sequence).

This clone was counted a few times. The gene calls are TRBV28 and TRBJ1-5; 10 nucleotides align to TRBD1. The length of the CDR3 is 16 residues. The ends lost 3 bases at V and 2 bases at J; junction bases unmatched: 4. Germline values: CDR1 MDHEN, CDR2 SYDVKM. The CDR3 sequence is CASSLTGGRRNQPQHF. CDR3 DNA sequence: TGTGCCAGCAGTTTGACAGGGGGCCGGCGCAATCAGCCCCAGCATTTT.

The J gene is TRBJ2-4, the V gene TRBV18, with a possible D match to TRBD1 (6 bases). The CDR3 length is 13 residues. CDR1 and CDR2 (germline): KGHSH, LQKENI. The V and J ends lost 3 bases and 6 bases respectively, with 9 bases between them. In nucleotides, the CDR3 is TGTGCCAGCTCACCGGGACAAGGAAACATTCAGTACTTC. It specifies CASSPGQGNIQYF.

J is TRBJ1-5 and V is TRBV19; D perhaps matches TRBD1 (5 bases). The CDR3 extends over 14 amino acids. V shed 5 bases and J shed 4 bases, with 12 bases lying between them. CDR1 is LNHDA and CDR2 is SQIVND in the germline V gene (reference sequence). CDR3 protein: CASSLAGQNQPQHF. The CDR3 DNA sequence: TGTGCCAGTAGTCTGGCAGGGCAGAATCAGCCCCAGCATTTT.

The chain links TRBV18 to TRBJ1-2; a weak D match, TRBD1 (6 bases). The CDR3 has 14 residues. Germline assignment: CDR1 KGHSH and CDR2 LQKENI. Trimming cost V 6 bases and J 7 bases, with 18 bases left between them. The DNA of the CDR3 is TGTGCCAGCTCCTTAACGGGGGGGCTTGGTGGCTACACCTTC. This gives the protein CASSLTGGLGGYTF.

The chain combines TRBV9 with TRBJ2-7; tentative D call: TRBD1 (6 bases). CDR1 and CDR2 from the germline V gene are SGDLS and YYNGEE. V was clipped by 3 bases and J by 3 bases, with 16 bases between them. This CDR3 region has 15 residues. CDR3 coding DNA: TGTGCCAGCAGCGGCGGTTTGGACAGTTACTACGAGCAGTACTTC. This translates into CASSGGLDSYYEQYF.

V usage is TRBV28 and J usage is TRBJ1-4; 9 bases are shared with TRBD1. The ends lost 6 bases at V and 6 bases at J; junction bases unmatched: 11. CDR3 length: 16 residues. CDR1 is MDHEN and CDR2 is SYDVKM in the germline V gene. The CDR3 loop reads CASRVTRDRVDEKLFF. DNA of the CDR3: TGTGCCAGCAGGGTTACACGGGACAGGGTAGATGAAAAACTGTTTTTT.

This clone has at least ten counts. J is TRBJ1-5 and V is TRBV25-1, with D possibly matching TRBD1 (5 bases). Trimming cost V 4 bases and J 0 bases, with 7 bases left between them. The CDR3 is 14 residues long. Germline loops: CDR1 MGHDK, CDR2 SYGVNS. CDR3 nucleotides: TGTGCCAGCAGTGGAGGGGATAGCAATCAGCCCCAGCATTTT. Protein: CASSGGDSNQPQHF.

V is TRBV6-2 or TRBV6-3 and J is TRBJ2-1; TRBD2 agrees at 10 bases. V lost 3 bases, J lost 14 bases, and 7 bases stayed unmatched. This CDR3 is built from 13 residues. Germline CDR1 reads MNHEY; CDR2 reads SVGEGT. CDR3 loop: CASSYFPGTSEFF. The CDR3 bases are TGTGCCAGCAGTTATTTCCCCGGGACTAGCGAGTTCTTC.

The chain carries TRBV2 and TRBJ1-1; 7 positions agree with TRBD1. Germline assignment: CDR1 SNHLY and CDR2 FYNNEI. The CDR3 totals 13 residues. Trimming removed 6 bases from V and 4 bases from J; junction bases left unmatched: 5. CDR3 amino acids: CASRTGWATEAFF. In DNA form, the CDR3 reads TGTGCCAGCAGGACAGGGTGGGCCACTGAAGCTTTCTTT.

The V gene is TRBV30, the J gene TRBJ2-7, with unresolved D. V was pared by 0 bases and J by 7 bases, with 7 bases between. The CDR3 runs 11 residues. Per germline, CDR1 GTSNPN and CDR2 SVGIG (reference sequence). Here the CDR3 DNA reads TGTGCCTGGAGTGTCGGTGGGGAGCAGTACTTC. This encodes CAWSVGGEQYF.

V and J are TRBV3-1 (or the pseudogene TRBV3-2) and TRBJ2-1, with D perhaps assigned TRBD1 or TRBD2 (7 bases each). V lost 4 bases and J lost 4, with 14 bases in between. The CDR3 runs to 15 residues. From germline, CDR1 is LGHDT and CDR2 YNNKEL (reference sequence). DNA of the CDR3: TGTGCCAGCAGCCCCTCAGGGGGGGGATACAATGAGCAGTTCTTC. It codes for CASSPSGGGYNEQFF.

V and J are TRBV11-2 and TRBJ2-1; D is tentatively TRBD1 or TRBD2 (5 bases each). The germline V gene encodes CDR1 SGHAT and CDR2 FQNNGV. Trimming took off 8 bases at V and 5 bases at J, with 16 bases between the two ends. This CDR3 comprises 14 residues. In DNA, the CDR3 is TGTGCCAGCCGCGCCCCCATGGGACACAATGAGCAGTTCTTC. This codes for CASRAPMGHNEQFF.

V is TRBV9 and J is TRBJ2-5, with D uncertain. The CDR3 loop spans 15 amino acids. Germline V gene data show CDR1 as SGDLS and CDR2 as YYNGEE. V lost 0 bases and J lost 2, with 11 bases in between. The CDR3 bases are TGTGCCAGCAGCGTAGATACAACTTTTCAAGAGACCCAGTACTTC. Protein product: CASSVDTTFQETQYF.

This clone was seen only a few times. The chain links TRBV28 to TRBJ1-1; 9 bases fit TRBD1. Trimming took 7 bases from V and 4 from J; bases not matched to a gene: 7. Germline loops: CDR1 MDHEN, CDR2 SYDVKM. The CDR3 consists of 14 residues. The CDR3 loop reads CASKIPQGATEAFF. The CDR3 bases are TGTGCCAGCAAAATTCCACAGGGGGCCACTGAAGCTTTCTTT. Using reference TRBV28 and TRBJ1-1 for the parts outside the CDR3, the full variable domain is DVKVTQSSRYLVKRTGEKVFLECVQDMDHENMFWYRQDPGLGLRLIYFSYDVKMKEKGDIPEGYSVSREKKERFSLILESASTNQTSMYLCASKIPQGATEAFFGQGTRLTVV.

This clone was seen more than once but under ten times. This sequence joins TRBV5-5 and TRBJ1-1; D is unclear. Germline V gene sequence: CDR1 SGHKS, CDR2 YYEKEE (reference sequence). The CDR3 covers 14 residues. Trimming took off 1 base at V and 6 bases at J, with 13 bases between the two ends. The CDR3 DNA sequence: TGTGCCAGCAGCTTGCGAACAGATTGGGCTGAAGCTTTCTTT. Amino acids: CASSLRTDWAEAFF.

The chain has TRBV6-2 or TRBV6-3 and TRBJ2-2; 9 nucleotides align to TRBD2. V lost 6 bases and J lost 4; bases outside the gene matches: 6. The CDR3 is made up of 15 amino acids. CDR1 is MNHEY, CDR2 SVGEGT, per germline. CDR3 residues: CASSPGLAFTGELFF. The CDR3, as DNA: TGTGCCAGCAGCCCGGGACTAGCTTTCACCGGGGAGCTGTTTTTT.